What follows are 4 T cell receptor beta chains derived from one specimen sequenced in a study of technical replicates of blood from a few donors. Sequencing was performed with immunoSEQ multiplex PCR; in TCRdb, only in-frame clones are kept and a portion is missing. Found here are more than 75,000 clones, about 92% of them singletons; the top ten hold about 0.23%. Material: T cells isolated from PBMCs. All receptors derive from a human donor in good health.

This chain joins TRBV20-1 and TRBJ2-1; D not certain. The ends were cut back, 3 bases at V and 3 bases at J, with 3 bases in the middle. Germline V lookup: CDR1 DFQATT, CDR2 SNEGSKA (reference sequence). This CDR3 spans 11 amino acids. In DNA, the CDR3 is TGCAGTGCTAGCTACTACAATGAGCAGTTCTTC. Translating it yields CSASYYNEQFF.

The rearrangement uses TRBV21-1 and TRBJ1-2; the table's D call, TRBD1, was not checked against the DNA. TRBV21-1 is a recognized pseudogene. This CDR3 has 14 residues. CDR3 DNA sequence: TGTGCCAGCACGGGACAGGGTGGGGACTATGGCTACACCTTC. This encodes CASTGQGGDYGYTF.

This clone was picked up one time. This rearrangement joins TRBV18 to TRBJ2-7; possible D gene TRBD1, 6 bases. CDR1 is KGHSH and CDR2 is LQKENI in the germline V gene. Deletions cut 3 bases from V and 7 bases from J, with 19 bases between. The CDR3 is 15 amino acids. CDR3 sequence reads: CASSPRTGSAEEQYF. The DNA of the CDR3 is TGTGCCAGCTCACCTCGAACAGGGTCCGCTGAGGAGCAGTACTTC.

J is TRBJ2-1 and V is TRBV6-1, with 7 bases identical to TRBD1. After removal of 4 bases from V and 8 bases from J, the junction contained 14 bases not matched to a gene. This CDR3 is built from 16 residues. Germline CDR1 reads MNHNS; CDR2 reads SASEGT. CDR3 in amino acids: CASSGNRGGVIYEQFF. CDR3 nucleotides: TGTGCCAGCAGTGGTAACAGGGGTGGGGTAATTTATGAGCAGTTCTTC.